This is a list of T cell receptor beta chains from one sample in a study of blood T cell repertoires in COVID-19. Method: immunoSEQ multiplex PCR; TCRdb's copy keeps in-frame clones and lacks some. Of around 190,000 clones listed, roughly 84% are singletons. What was sequenced was peripheral blood. The source is a human donor in a cohort sampled during active COVID-19. Each CDR3 is given with its conserved first and last residue. The order of the fields is V gene, clone size, J gene, D gene, CDR3 DNA, CDR3 protein. D genes are given only for firm matches. A row's size may be missing; if present it is once, few, many or a size class.

TRBV30	NA	TRBJ1-2	TRBD1	TGTGCCTGGAGTACAGGGGGGATAAGTGGCTACACCTTC	CAWSTGGISGYTF
TRBV6-6	many	TRBJ2-5	TRBD1	TGTGCCAGCAAGCCGACAGGGCAAGAGACCCAGTACTTC	CASKPTGQETQYF
TRBV20-1	NA	TRBJ1-3	NA	TGCAGTGCTAGATATGGAAACACCATATATTTT	CSARYGNTIYF
TRBV7-2	NA	TRBJ2-7	NA	TGTGCCAGCAGCGGAGGCCCTAGCTCCTACGAGCAGTACTTC	CASSGGPSSYEQYF
TRBV4-1	NA	TRBJ1-2	NA	TGCGCCAGCAGCCAAGTGTCACTTCTCAACTATGGCTACACCTTC	CASSQVSLLNYGYTF
TRBV12-3/TRBV12-4	NA	TRBJ2-1	TRBD2	TGTGCCAGCGGGAGGGCTAGCGAAAATGAGCAGTTCTTC	CASGRASENEQFF
TRBV6-1	NA	TRBJ2-3	NA	TGTGCCAGCAGTGAAGGGTGGTGGAGGGGCACAGATACGCAGTATTTT	CASSEGWWRGTDTQYF
TRBV6-5	NA	TRBJ2-2	TRBD1	TGTGCCAGCAGTTCGCGGACAGGGTCCGGGGAGCTGTTTTTT	CASSSRTGSGELFF
TRBV6-5	few	TRBJ2-7	TRBD1	TGTGCCAGCAGTTACTCGCCGGGACAGGGCTACGAGCAGTACTTC	CASSYSPGQGYEQYF
TRBV19	NA	TRBJ2-2	NA	TGTGCCAGTAGTATTCTCGGGGAGCTGTTTTTT	CASSILGELFF
TRBV6-6	many	TRBJ1-1	NA	TGTGCCAGCAGTTACGGGCGGAGGTCCGTCACTGAAGCTTTCTTT	CASSYGRRSVTEAFF